This TCR beta chain originates from a study of beta chain features in type 1 diabetes. Study results and limitations: Diminished insertions and augmented deletions at VDJ junctions characterized type 1 diabetes patients.

Every bit of the isolated RNA underwent reverse transcription, so sequencing read expressed TCRB transcripts. The method was immunoSEQ multiplex PCR; TCRdb's version includes in-frame clones alone and lacks a portion of them. The sample comprises about 930,000 clones, 15% to 20% of which are singletons, and 0.02% to 0.025% rests with the top ten. Germline V lookup: CDR1 SEHNR, CDR2 FQNEAQ (reference sequence). There are 13 residues in the CDR3. The V end lost 4 bases, the J end lost 4 bases, and 10 bases lay between the germline ends. This clone was found a few times. What it recognizes is unknown. This clonotype originated in a woman younger than 30 in good health. The V and J genes are TRBV7-9 and TRBJ1-1; tentatively, D is TRBD1 (5 bases). Specimen: naive CD4+ T cells from blood. The CDR3 loop is CASSSSGGTEAFF. DNA of the CDR3: TGTGCCAGCAGCTCGAGCGGGGGCACTGAAGCTTTCTTT.